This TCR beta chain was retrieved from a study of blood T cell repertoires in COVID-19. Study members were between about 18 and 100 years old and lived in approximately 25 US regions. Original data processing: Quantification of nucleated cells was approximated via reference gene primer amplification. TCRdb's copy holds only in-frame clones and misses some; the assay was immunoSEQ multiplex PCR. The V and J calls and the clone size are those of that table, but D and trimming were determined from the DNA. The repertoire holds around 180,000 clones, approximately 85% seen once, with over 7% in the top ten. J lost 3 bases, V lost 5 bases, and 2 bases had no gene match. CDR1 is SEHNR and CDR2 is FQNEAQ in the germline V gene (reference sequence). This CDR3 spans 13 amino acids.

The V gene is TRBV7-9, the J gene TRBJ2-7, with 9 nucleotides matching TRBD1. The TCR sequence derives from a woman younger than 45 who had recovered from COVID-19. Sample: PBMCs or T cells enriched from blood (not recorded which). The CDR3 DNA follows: TGTGCCAGCAGCGGGGGACAGGGCTACGAGCAGTACTTC. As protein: CASSGGQGYEQYF. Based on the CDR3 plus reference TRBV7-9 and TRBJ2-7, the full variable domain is DTGVSQNPRHKITKRGQNVTFRCDPISEHNRLYWYRQTLGQGPEFLTYFQNEAQLEKSRLLSDRFSAERPKGSFSTLEIQRTEQGDSAMYLCASSGGQGYEQYFGPGTRLTVT.